Below, 2 T cell receptor beta chains from the same sample are listed, as sequenced in a study of blood T cell repertoires in COVID-19. Only in-frame clones appear in the TCRdb table, and some are missing; sequencing was by immunoSEQ multiplex PCR. In the table there are about 90,000 clones, roughly nine tenths of which are singletons. Sequencing input: peripheral blood. The receptors shown here come from a male donor with acute or convalescent COVID-19.

This clone has just one count. The chain employs TRBV5-1 and TRBJ1-1, with TRBD1 as a possible D gene (5 bases). CDR1 is SGHRS and CDR2 is YFSETQ in the germline V gene. Trimming left V 0 bases short and J 4 bases short, with 7 bases between. CDR3 length: 13 residues. This CDR3 is CASSLGGTTEAFF. In DNA, the CDR3 is TGCGCCAGCAGCTTGGGGGGCACCACTGAAGCTTTCTTT.

CDR3 DNA sequence: TGTGCCTGGAGTGCCCCACCTAGGCTAGCGATTACCTACGAGCAGTACTTC. It translates to CAWSAPPRLAITYEQYF. The chain combines TRBV30 with TRBJ2-7; possible D gene TRBD2, 6 bases. Germline V gene sequence: CDR1 GTSNPN, CDR2 SVGIG (reference sequence). The CDR3 runs to 17 residues. Trimming cost V 1 base and J 2 bases, with 21 bases left between them.